This passage covers 21 T cell receptor beta chains from one sample sequenced in a study of blood T cells in healthy people across ages. A second PCR of 7 to 11 cycles used a sample-barcoded 5' primer and a J-beta primer mix. MiXCR, applied by TCRdb to the 5' RACE reads, yields one record per CDR3 protein. There are fewer than 2,000,000 distinct CDR3 sequences in the sample; around 42% occur only once, and 23% lies in the top ten. The sequencing input was blood. The source is a human donor in good health.

This clonotype showed up just once. The chain carries TRBV6-5 and TRBJ2-5; possible D gene TRBD1, 6 bases. Looked up from germline, CDR1 is MNHEY and CDR2 is SVGAGI. The CDR3 is 15 residues long. Trimming removed 2 bases at V and 5 bases at J, with 15 bases between. The DNA of the CDR3 is TGTGCCAGCAGTTACGCAGGGGCTCTAGAGGAGACCCAGTACTTC. Protein product: CASSYAGALEETQYF.

This clonotype has ten or more counts. This chain joins TRBV20-1 and TRBJ2-7, with a possible D match to TRBD2 (5 bases). This CDR3 comprises 12 residues. CDR1 is DFQATT and CDR2 is SNEGSKA in the germline V gene (reference sequence). V gave up 3 bases and J gave up 1 base, with 7 bases separating them. As DNA, the CDR3 is TGCAGTGCTAGCAGGACTTCCTACGAGCAGTACTTC. It encodes CSASRTSYEQYF.

This clonotype was found a few times. The chain carries TRBV30 and TRBJ2-4; possibly TRBD1 for D (6 bases). Germline V gives CDR1 GTSNPN, CDR2 SVGIG (reference sequence). V gave up 0 bases and J gave up 8 bases, with 14 bases separating them. The CDR3 spans 14 residues. The CDR3 DNA reads as TGTGCCTGGAGTGTGGTTTTGGGGGCGGACATTCAGTACTTC. It encodes CAWSVVLGADIQYF.

The rearrangement links TRBV20-1 to TRBJ1-4; 9 nucleotides agree with TRBD1. The CDR3 has 13 amino acids. CDR1 is DFQATT and CDR2 is SNEGSKA in the germline V gene (reference sequence). Unmatched junction bases numbered 7, after V lost 6 bases and J lost 8 bases. The CDR3 region is CSAKGQGGEKLFF. In DNA, the CDR3 is TGCAGTGCAAAGGGACAGGGTGGAGAAAAACTGTTTTTT.

This clonotype was observed a handful of times. The chain has TRBV27 and TRBJ1-1, with TRBD1 matching over 7 bases. Germline CDR1 MNHEY, CDR2 SMNVEV (reference sequence). The CDR3 spans 21 residues. V lost 6 bases and J lost 1; bases outside the gene matches: 26. The CDR3 protein is CASSSIPDRRVGGGRNTEAFF. The CDR3 DNA reads TGTGCCAGCAGCTCAATACCGGACAGGAGGGTTGGGGGAGGTAGGAACACTGAAGCTTTCTTT.

V gene TRBV5-1 combines with J gene TRBJ2-3, with D possibly TRBD1 on 6 matching bases. V was trimmed by 4 bases and J by 9 bases, leaving 21 bases between them. CDR1 and CDR2 (germline): SGHRS, YFSETQ. The CDR3 contains 15 residues. The CDR3 region is CASSPSWGTTETQYF. Written as DNA, the CDR3 is TGCGCCAGCAGCCCCTCTTGGGGGACAACCGAAACGCAGTATTTT.

The chain employs TRBV6-5 and TRBJ1-4, with D hard to call. The CDR3 is 16 amino acids. V was shortened by 6 bases and J by 7 bases, with 21 bases between the two germline ends. Germline V gives CDR1 MNHEY, CDR2 SVGAGI. DNA of the CDR3: TGTGCCAGCAGACCCCGACGGAGGCGGTGGAGTGAAAAACTGTTTTTT. This gives the protein CASRPRRRRWSEKLFF.

V gene TRBV20-1 combines with J gene TRBJ2-5, with 9 bases lining up with TRBD2. Germline values: CDR1 DFQATT, CDR2 SNEGSKA (reference sequence). The CDR3 spans 13 residues. V lost 6 bases to trimming and J lost 1 base; unmatched junction nucleotides: 3. The CDR3 sequence is CSAMTSGQETQYF. The CDR3, as DNA: TGCAGTGCAATGACTAGCGGCCAAGAGACCCAGTACTTC.

The genes are TRBV20-1 and TRBJ2-7, with D maybe TRBD1 (5 bases). Germline V gives CDR1 DFQATT, CDR2 SNEGSKA (reference sequence). The V end was cut by 3 bases, the J end by 3 bases, with 15 bases between. The CDR3 spans 14 residues. The CDR3 DNA is TGCAGTGCTAGTTTCCCAGGGCCCGTCTACGAGCAGTACTTC. Residues: CSASFPGPVYEQYF.

The V gene is TRBV7-2, the J gene TRBJ2-5; TRBD2 aligns across 9 bases. The junction had 14 bases not matched to a gene; V was cut back by 5 bases and J by 4 bases. In germline, CDR1 is SGHTA, CDR2 FQGNSA. The CDR3 has 17 residues. In DNA form, the CDR3 reads TGTGCCAGCAGCCCTACATGGGGGCGGGGGGGCCGAGAGACCCAGTACTTC. Amino acids: CASSPTWGRGGRETQYF.

The chain links TRBV6-2 or TRBV6-3 to TRBJ1-5; D may be TRBD1 (5 bases). V was clipped by 2 bases and J by 4 bases, with 9 bases between them. This CDR3 has 14 amino acids. CDR1 and CDR2 (germline): MNHEY, SVGEGT. CDR3 sequence reads: CASSYGAENQPQHF. In DNA form, the CDR3 reads TGTGCCAGCAGTTACGGGGCAGAGAATCAGCCCCAGCATTTT.

This clonotype occurred a few times. This chain links TRBV20-1 with TRBJ2-5, with D hard to call. The CDR3 extends over 14 amino acids. CDR1 and CDR2 from the germline V gene are DFQATT and SNEGSKA (reference sequence). Trimming removed 1 base at V and 2 bases at J, with 11 bases between. The CDR3 DNA follows: TGCAGTGCTAGAGTAATAGGGATTCAAGAGACCCAGTACTTC. This translates into CSARVIGIQETQYF.

The chain links TRBV9 to TRBJ2-5; 10 bases agree with TRBD2. CDR3 size: 18 residues. J gave up 1 base and V 0 bases, and 9 bases lay outside the gene matches. The germline V gene encodes CDR1 SGDLS and CDR2 YYNGEE. The CDR3 nucleotides read TGTGCCAGCAGCGTAGGTCCCCGACTAGCGGGTACCCAAGAGACCCAGTACTTC. Translation gives CASSVGPRLAGTQETQYF.

The table lists this clonotype with a few counts. The chain links TRBV29-1 to TRBJ1-2; TRBD1 is a possible D gene (6 bases). This CDR3 contains 12 residues. Trimming took 4 bases from V and 7 from J, leaving 13 bases between them. Germline V gives CDR1 SQVTM, CDR2 ANQGSEA. CDR3 in amino acids: CSVGGGLSGYTF. The CDR3 bases are TGCAGCGTTGGAGGGGGACTCTCTGGCTACACCTTC. The full variable domain, completed using reference TRBV29-1 and TRBJ1-2, is SAVISQKPSRDICQRGTSLTIQCQVDSQVTMMFWYRQQPGQSLTLIATANQGSEATYESGFVIDKFPISRPNLTFSTLTVSNMSPEDSSIYLCSVGGGLSGYTFGSGTRLTVV.

The J gene is TRBJ1-5, the V gene TRBV12-3 or TRBV12-4; D is perhaps TRBD1 (6 bases). The CDR3 consists of 13 residues. V lost 5 bases and J lost 7, with 12 bases in between. CDR3 residues: CASSRTVLQPQHF. In DNA, the CDR3 is TGTGCCAGCAGTCGGACAGTTCTGCAGCCCCAGCATTTT.

This clonotype was detected a few times. V and J are TRBV6-5 and TRBJ2-4, with TRBD1 as a possible D gene (5 bases). Gene TRBJ2-7 matches the end of the DNA better, so the J call may be wrong. The V gene's germline CDR1 is MNHEY and CDR2 SVGAGI. The CDR3 runs to 15 residues. As DNA, the CDR3 is TGTGCCAGCAGTTACGAAAGGGGATCTATATACGAGCAGTACTTC. It encodes CASSYERGSIYEQYF.

There are a few counts of this clonotype. A much more abundant neighbour one base away suggests this may be a read error. The chain couples TRBV12-3 or TRBV12-4 to TRBJ2-7; 9 nucleotides line up with TRBD1. There are 12 residues in the CDR3. Losses at the gene ends were 5 bases for V and 6 bases for J; bases not matched to a gene: 2. The DNA of the CDR3 is TGTGCCAGCAGTATGACAGGGGGCGAGCAGTACTTC. Its protein product is CASSMTGGEQYF.

This clonotype has only one observation. V gene TRBV6-6 combines with J gene TRBJ1-2; perhaps TRBD1 as D (6 bases). V lost 1 base and J 3 bases, leaving 15 bases between the germline ends. CDR3 length: 16 residues. The germline V gene encodes CDR1 MNHNY and CDR2 SVGAGI (reference sequence). CDR3 nucleotides: TGTGCCAGCAGTTACTTAAAACAGGGAGGGGACTATGGCTACACCTTC. It specifies CASSYLKQGGDYGYTF.

V usage is TRBV7-2 and J usage is TRBJ2-7; 9 nucleotides line up with TRBD2. Germline V gene lookup returns CDR1 SGHTA and CDR2 FQGNSA. Trimming took 1 base from V and 5 from J; bases not matched to a gene: 6. The CDR3 is made up of 15 amino acids. The CDR3 nucleotides read TGTGCCAGCAGCTTAGGAGTCGGGACTAGCAACGAGCAGTACTTC. This gives the protein CASSLGVGTSNEQYF.

The V gene is TRBV7-2, the J gene TRBJ2-2; D not resolved. Per the germline V gene, CDR1 is SGHTA and CDR2 is FQGNSA. The CDR3 has 14 residues. The V and J ends lost 5 bases and 3 bases respectively, with 10 bases between them. The CDR3 region is CASSSSRDTGELFF. The CDR3, as DNA: TGTGCCAGCAGCAGTAGTCGGGACACCGGGGAGCTGTTTTTT.

This clonotype was observed a few times. The chain carries TRBV7-9 and TRBJ1-2; D is perhaps TRBD1 (6 bases). The CDR3 covers 14 residues. Trimming removed 5 bases from V and 6 bases from J, with 16 bases in between. CDR1 is SEHNR, CDR2 FQNEAQ, per germline (reference sequence). The CDR3 is CASSSLRGAHGYTF. The CDR3 DNA reads as TGTGCCAGCAGCAGCCTAAGGGGGGCGCATGGCTACACCTTC.